This TCR beta chain was identified during a study of shared T cell receptors in the human thymus. The repertoire was sequenced with immunoSEQ multiplex PCR; TCRdb's copy has only in-frame clones and lacks some. The table shows 700,000 or so clones, with approximately 85% occurring only once. Trimming removed 4 bases from V and 5 bases from J; junction bases left unmatched: 5. Germline values: CDR1 LNHDA, CDR2 SQIVND (reference sequence). This CDR3 contains 14 residues. The same specimen was also included in a second study, on human thymus T cells.

Sequencing used thymocytes. The J gene is TRBJ2-3, the V gene TRBV19; 8 nucleotides line up with TRBD2. The sequence came from a girl in the first two years of life with a congenital heart defect. The CDR3 nucleotides are TGTGCCAGTAGTAAGGGGACTAGTCTAGATACGCAGTATTTT. It yields the protein CASSKGTSLDTQYF.